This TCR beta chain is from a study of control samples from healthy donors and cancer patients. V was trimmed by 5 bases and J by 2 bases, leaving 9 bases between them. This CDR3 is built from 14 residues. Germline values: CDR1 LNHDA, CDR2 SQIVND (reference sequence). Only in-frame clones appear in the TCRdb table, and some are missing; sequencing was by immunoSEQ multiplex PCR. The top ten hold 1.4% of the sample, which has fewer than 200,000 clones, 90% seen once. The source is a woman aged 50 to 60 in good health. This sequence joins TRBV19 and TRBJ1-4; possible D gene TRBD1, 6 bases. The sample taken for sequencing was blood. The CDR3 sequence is CASSLRGTNEKLFF. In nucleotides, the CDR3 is TGTGCCAGTAGTTTGAGGGGGACTAATGAAAAACTGTTTTTT.